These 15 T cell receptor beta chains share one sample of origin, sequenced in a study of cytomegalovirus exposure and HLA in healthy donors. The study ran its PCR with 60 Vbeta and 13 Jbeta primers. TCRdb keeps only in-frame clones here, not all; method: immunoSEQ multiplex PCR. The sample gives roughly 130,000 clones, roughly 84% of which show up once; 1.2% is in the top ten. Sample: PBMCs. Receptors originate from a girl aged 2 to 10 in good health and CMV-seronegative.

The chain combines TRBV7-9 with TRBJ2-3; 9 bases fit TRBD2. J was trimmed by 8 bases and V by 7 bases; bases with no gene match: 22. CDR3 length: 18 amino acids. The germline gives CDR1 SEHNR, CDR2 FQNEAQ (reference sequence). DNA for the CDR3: TGTGCCAGCAACCCCGCGGTCTATTATAGCGGGGGATCGGGTACGCAGTATTTT. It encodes CASNPAVYYSGGSGTQYF.

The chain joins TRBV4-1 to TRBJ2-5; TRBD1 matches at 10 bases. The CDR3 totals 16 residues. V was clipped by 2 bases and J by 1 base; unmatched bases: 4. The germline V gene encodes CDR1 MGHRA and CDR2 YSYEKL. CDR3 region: CASSQFDRGPQETQYF. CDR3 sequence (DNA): TGCGCCAGCAGCCAATTCGACAGGGGGCCCCAAGAGACCCAGTACTTC.

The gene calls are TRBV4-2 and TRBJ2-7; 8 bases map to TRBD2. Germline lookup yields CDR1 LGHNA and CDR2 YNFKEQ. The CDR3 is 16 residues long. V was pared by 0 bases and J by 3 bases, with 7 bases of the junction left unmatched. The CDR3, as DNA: TGTGCCAGCAGCCAAGACTCGACTAGCGCCGTCTACGAGCAGTACTTC. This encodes CASSQDSTSAVYEQYF.

The CDR3 bases are TGTGCCAGCAGCCCCCACGCGGCTAGCTATTCGGGCACCGGGGAGCTGTTTTTT. Protein sequence: CASSPHAASYSGTGELFF. The rearrangement uses TRBV7-3 and TRBJ2-2; TRBD2 might be the D (5 bases). The germline V and J ends were trimmed by 5 bases and 4 bases, with 23 bases remaining between them. This CDR3 has 18 residues. Germline values: CDR1 SGHTA, CDR2 FQGTGA. The whole variable domain, filled in from reference TRBV7-3 and TRBJ2-2, reads GAGVSQTPSNKVTEKGKYVELRCDPISGHTALYWYRQSLGQGPEFLIYFQGTGAADDSGLPNDRFFAVRPEGSVSTLKIQRTERGDSAVYLCASSPHAASYSGTGELFFGEGSRLTVL.

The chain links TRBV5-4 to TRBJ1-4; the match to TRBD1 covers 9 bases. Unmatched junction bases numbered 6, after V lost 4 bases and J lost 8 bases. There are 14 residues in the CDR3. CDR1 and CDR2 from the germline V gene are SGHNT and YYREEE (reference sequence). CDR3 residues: CASSRQGEGEKLFF. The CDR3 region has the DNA TGTGCCAGCAGCAGACAGGGGGAGGGGGAAAAACTGTTTTTT.

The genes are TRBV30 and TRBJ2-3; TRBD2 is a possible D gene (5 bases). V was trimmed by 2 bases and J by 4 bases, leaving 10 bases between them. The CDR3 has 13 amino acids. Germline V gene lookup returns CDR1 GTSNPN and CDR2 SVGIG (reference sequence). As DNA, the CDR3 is TGTGCCTGGAGTTTCCTAGCTGCAGATACGCAGTATTTT. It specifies CAWSFLAADTQYF. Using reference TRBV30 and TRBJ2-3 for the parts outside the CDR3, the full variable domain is SQTIHQWPATLVQPVGSPLSLECTVEGTSNPNLYWYRQAAGRGLQLLFYSVGIGQISSEVPQNLSASRPQDRQFILSSKKLLLSDSGFYLCAWSFLAADTQYFGPGTRLTVL.

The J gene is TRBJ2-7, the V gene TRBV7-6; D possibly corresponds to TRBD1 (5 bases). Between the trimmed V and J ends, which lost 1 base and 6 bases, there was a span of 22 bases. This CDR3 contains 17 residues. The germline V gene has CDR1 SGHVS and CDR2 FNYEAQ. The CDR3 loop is CASSLGVSSSSQGEQYF. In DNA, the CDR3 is TGTGCCAGCAGCTTAGGGGTCAGTAGTAGTTCCCAGGGCGAGCAGTACTTC.

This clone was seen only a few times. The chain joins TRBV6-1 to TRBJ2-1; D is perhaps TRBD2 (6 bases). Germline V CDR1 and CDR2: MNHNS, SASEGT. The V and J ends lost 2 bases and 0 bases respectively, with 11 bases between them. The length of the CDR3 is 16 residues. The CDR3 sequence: CASSEYGGNSYNEQFF. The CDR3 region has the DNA TGTGCCAGCAGTGAATATGGCGGGAACTCCTACAATGAGCAGTTCTTC.

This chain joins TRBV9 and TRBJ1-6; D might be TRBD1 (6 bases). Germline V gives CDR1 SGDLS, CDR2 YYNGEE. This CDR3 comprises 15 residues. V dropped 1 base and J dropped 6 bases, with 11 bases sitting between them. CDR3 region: CASSVTTGFNSPLHF. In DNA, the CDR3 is TGTGCCAGCAGCGTAACGACAGGATTTAATTCACCCCTCCACTTT.

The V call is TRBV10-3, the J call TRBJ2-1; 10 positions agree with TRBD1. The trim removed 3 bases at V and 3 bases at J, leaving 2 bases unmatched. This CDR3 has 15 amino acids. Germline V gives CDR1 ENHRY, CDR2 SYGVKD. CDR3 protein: CAISEGQGVYNEQFF. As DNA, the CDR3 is TGTGCCATCAGTGAAGGACAGGGGGTCTACAATGAGCAGTTCTTC.

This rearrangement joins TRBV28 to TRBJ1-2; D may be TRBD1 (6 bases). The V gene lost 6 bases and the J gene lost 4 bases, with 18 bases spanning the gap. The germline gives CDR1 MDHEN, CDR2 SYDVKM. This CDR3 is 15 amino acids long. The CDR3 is CASREGGTGIYGYTF. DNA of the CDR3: TGTGCCAGCAGAGAGGGCGGTACAGGGATCTATGGCTACACCTTC.

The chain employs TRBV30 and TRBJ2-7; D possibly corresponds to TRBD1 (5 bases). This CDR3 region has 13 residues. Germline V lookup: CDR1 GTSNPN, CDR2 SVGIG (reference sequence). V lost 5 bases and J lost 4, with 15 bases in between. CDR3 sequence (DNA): TGTGCCTGGGGCGGCGGACACCAGTACGAGCAGTACTTC. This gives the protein CAWGGGHQYEQYF.

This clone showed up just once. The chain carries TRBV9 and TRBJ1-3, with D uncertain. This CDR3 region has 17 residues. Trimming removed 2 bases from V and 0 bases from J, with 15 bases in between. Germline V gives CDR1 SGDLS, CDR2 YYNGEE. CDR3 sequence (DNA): TGTGCCAGCAGCGTCTATAGTTACTTCGGCTCTGGAAACACCATATATTTT. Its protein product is CASSVYSYFGSGNTIYF. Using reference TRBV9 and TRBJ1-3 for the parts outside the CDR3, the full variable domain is DSGVTQTPKHLITATGQRVTLRCSPRSGDLSVYWYQQSLDQGLQFLIQYYNGEERAKGNILERFSAQQFPDLHSELNLSSLELGDSALYFCASSVYSYFGSGNTIYFGEGSWLTVV.

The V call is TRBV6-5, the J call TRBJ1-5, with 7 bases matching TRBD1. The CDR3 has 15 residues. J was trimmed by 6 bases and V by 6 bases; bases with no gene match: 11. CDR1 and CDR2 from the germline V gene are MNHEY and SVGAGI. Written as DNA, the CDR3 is TGTGCCAGCAGCCCCAGGGGGAAAGTGGGTCAGCCCCAGCATTTT. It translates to CASSPRGKVGQPQHF.

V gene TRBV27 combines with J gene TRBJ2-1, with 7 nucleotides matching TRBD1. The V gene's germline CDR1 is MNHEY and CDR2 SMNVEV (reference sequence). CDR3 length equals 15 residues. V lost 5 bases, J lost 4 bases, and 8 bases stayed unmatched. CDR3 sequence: CASSPPGQFYNEQFF. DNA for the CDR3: TGTGCCAGCAGTCCCCCGGGACAGTTTTACAATGAGCAGTTCTTC.